Shown below are 30 T cell receptor beta chains from a single sample sequenced in a study of T cells in Graves' hyperthyroidism and ophthalmopathy. TCR beta CDR3 regions were amplified from RNA. The study used the HTBI primer set for a first-round RT-PCR of the TCR CDR3. Via MiXCR, TCRdb re-called the multiplex PCR reads, giving one row per CDR3 protein. The sample contains about 480,000 distinct CDR3 sequences, over 13% of which appear only once. The sequencing sample was made of blood. The receptors originated from a woman under 30 with Graves' hyperthyroidism.

In this sample, this clonotype turned up many times. The V and J genes are TRBV12-3 or TRBV12-4 and TRBJ1-1; D call uncertain. V was clipped by 2 bases and J by 1 base, with 11 bases between them. The CDR3 extends over 15 amino acids. The CDR3 DNA sequence: TGTGCCAGCAGTTTACTGGCCCCGGGGAACACTGAAGCTTTCTTT. This translates into CASSLLAPGNTEAFF.

This clonotype occurred many times. The chain recombines TRBV5-1 with TRBJ2-1; D may match TRBD1 or TRBD2 (5 bases each). This CDR3 comprises 14 residues. The V end lost 4 bases, the J end lost 12 bases, and 20 bases lay between the germline ends. Germline V gene sequence: CDR1 SGHRS, CDR2 YFSETQ. The CDR3 region has the DNA TGCGCCAGCAGCATCGAGGGGCAAGTTATTGGGCAGTTCTTC. Its protein is CASSIEGQVIGQFF.

This clonotype was picked up many times. V is TRBV10-3 and J is TRBJ1-2; TRBD1 is a possible D gene (5 bases). Per germline, CDR1 ENHRY and CDR2 SYGVKD. The length of the CDR3 is 17 residues. V was clipped by 0 bases and J by 5 bases, with 19 bases between them. CDR3 sequence reads: CAISESEAGQNPYGYTF. CDR3 in DNA: TGTGCCATCAGTGAGTCCGAGGCAGGACAAAATCCTTATGGCTACACCTTC.

This clonotype has at least ten counts. The chain links TRBV15 to TRBJ2-5; D gene ambiguous. Trimming stripped 5 bases from V and 4 bases from J, with 8 bases between. This CDR3 contains 12 residues. From germline, CDR1 is LNHNV and CDR2 YYDKDF (reference sequence). The CDR3 DNA is TGTGCCACCAGCCTACCCCGAGAGACCCAGTACTTC. It is translated as CATSLPRETQYF.

This clonotype was seen repeatedly, ten times or more. The chain couples TRBV27 to TRBJ2-1; 11 bases fit TRBD2. The CDR3 contains 15 residues. The ends lost 6 bases at V and 4 bases at J; junction bases unmatched: 5. The V gene's germline CDR1 is MNHEY and CDR2 SMNVEV (reference sequence). CDR3 nucleotide sequence: TGTGCCAGCAGACTAGCGGGAGCTTCGTACAATGAGCAGTTCTTC. Its translation is CASRLAGASYNEQFF.

This clonotype was seen repeatedly, ten times or more. This chain uses TRBV19 with TRBJ1-1; possibly TRBD1 for D (5 bases). V was cut by 5 bases and J by 1 base, with 14 bases left in between. The CDR3 loop spans 15 amino acids. The germline V gene encodes CDR1 LNHDA and CDR2 SQIVND (reference sequence). The CDR3 DNA reads as TGTGCCAGTAGTCCTGGGACTTTATGGAACACTGAAGCTTTCTTT. It specifies CASSPGTLWNTEAFF.

V is TRBV19 and J is TRBJ1-1; no clear D gene. Germline-derived CDR1 and CDR2 are LNHDA and SQIVND (reference sequence). Trimming cost V 4 bases and J 1 base, with 4 bases left between them. CDR3 size: 12 residues. The CDR3: CASSTENTEAFF. CDR3 sequence (DNA): TGTGCCAGTAGTACCGAGAACACTGAAGCTTTCTTT.

This clonotype was detected ten times or more. This chain links TRBV20-1 with TRBJ2-3, with TRBD2 as a possible D gene (6 bases). Trimming stripped 5 bases from V and 5 bases from J, with 14 bases between. In germline, CDR1 is DFQATT, CDR2 SNEGSKA (reference sequence). This CDR3 has 13 amino acids. In DNA, the CDR3 is TGCAGTGCTCGGAAGCGGGTCAAAGATACGCAGTATTTT. The encoded protein is CSARKRVKDTQYF.

In this sample, this clonotype turned up many times. The chain joins TRBV11-3 to TRBJ1-5, with 8 nucleotides matching TRBD1. The CDR3 is 13 amino acids. J gave up 5 bases and V 3 bases, and 0 bases lay outside the gene matches. The germline V gene encodes CDR1 SGHNT and CDR2 YENEEA. The CDR3 is CASSLTGDQPQHF. In DNA, the CDR3 is TGTGCCAGCAGCTTGACAGGGGATCAGCCCCAGCATTTT.

This clonotype occurred many times. The chain couples TRBV18 to TRBJ1-6; D might be TRBD1 (6 bases). Germline CDR1 KGHSH, CDR2 LQKENI. This CDR3 region has 15 residues. Trimming stripped 5 bases from V and 6 bases from J, with 14 bases between. The CDR3 nucleotides are TGTGCCAGCTCAGGAGCTGACAGGATTAATTCACCCCTCCACTTT. This translates into CASSGADRINSPLHF.

The table lists this clonotype with many counts. The chain combines TRBV27 with TRBJ2-3; 9 nucleotides agree with TRBD2. The V and J ends lost 6 bases and 1 base, in that order; junction bases with no gene match: 8. The CDR3 totals 16 residues. The germline CDR1 and CDR2 sequences are MNHEY and SMNVEV (reference sequence). The CDR3 region is CASSPSGRRGTDTQYF. The CDR3, as DNA: TGTGCCAGCAGCCCCAGCGGGAGGCGGGGCACAGATACGCAGTATTTT.

This clonotype was detected a few times. The chain joins TRBV29-1 to TRBJ2-3; no definite D call. Trimming stripped 2 bases from V and 3 bases from J, with 6 bases between. Germline CDR1 SQVTM, CDR2 ANQGSEA. There are 12 residues in the CDR3. CDR3 coding DNA: TGCAGCGTTGAACGAACGACAGATACGCAGTATTTT. Its protein product is CSVERTTDTQYF.

Many counts were recorded for this clonotype. This chain joins TRBV7-3 and TRBJ2-1; 10 bases agree with TRBD2. Germline CDR1 and CDR2: SGHTA and FQGTGA. V shed 6 bases, J shed 5 bases, and the junction held 7 bases outside the gene matches. The CDR3 has 15 amino acids. The CDR3 spells CASRKTSGSDNEQFF. The CDR3 region has the DNA TGTGCCAGCAGAAAGACTAGCGGGTCAGACAATGAGCAGTTCTTC.

J is TRBJ2-2 and V is TRBV29-1; D remains unclear. The V and J ends lost 0 bases and 1 base respectively, with 6 bases between them. The CDR3 covers 14 residues. Germline-derived CDR1 and CDR2 are SQVTM and ANQGSEA. The CDR3 nucleotides are TGCAGCGTTGAAGATCTCAGGAACACCGGGGAGCTGTTTTTT. Translation: CSVEDLRNTGELFF.

This clonotype was recorded many times. The chain employs TRBV3-1 and TRBJ2-7; D possibly corresponds to TRBD2 (6 bases). The CDR3 totals 15 residues. Germline assignment: CDR1 LGHDT and CDR2 YNNKEL (reference sequence). V shed 1 base and J shed 0 bases, with 10 bases lying between them. The CDR3 here is CASSQGLGSSYEQYV. CDR3 nucleotides: TGTGCCAGCAGCCAAGGGCTCGGGAGCTCCTACGAGCAGTACGTC.

In this sample, this clonotype turned up many times. The CDR3 DNA reads as TGTGCTAGTGCAACAAGTTCCTACGAGCAGTACGTC. It codes for CASATSSYEQYV. The chain uses TRBV12-5 and TRBJ2-7; D is ambiguous. The CDR3 runs to 12 residues. Germline CDR1 is LGHNT and CDR2 is FRNRAP. Trimming removed 7 bases from V and 1 base from J, with 8 bases in between.

This clonotype was recorded many times. The CDR3 DNA reads as TGTGCCAGCAGTTTTCAGGGAGCGGGTTCCTACGAGCAGTACTTC. It codes for CASSFQGAGSYEQYF. J is TRBJ2-7 and V is TRBV27; possible D gene TRBD2, 6 bases. With 3 bases removed from V and 1 base from J, the gap between germline ends came to 13 bases. The CDR3 sequence is 15 residues long. Germline V gives CDR1 MNHEY, CDR2 SMNVEV (reference sequence).

This clonotype was observed at least ten times. The rearrangement links TRBV7-9 to TRBJ2-1, with 8 nucleotides matching TRBD2. Trimming cost V 0 bases and J 8 bases; bases outside gene matches: 12. CDR1 is SEHNR, CDR2 FQNEAQ, per germline (reference sequence). The CDR3 is made up of 17 amino acids. The CDR3 coding sequence is TGTGCCAGCAGCTTAGCCCTAACGGGAGGGCCCGGGGATGAGCAGTTCTTC. Translation: CASSLALTGGPGDEQFF.

A few counts support this clonotype. The chain uses TRBV6-1 and TRBJ2-1; 9 bases agree with TRBD2. The CDR3 loop spans 13 amino acids. Germline trimming cut 2 bases from V and 14 bases from J; bases unmatched to any gene: 7. Germline lookup yields CDR1 MNHNS and CDR2 SASEGT. CDR3 DNA sequence: TGTGCCAGCAGTGAATTGGTAGCGGGAGTGAAGTTCTTC. The encoded protein is CASSELVAGVKFF.

The DNA for the CDR3 is TGTGCCACCAAAGCGGGGGGGGGAGAGACCCAGTACTTC. Protein: CATKAGGGETQYF. The J gene is TRBJ2-5, the V gene TRBV24-1; 10 positions agree with TRBD2. With 8 bases clipped from V and 4 bases from J, the junction kept 3 bases outside the gene matches. The germline gives CDR1 KGHDR, CDR2 SFDVKD. The CDR3 runs to 13 residues.

This clonotype was counted ten times or more. The chain recombines TRBV3-1 with TRBJ2-1; a weak D match, TRBD2 (6 bases). The CDR3 is 15 residues long. CDR1 and CDR2 (germline): LGHDT, YNNKEL (reference sequence). V lost 1 base to trimming and J lost 7 bases, with 14 bases between them. CDR3 residues: CASSQGTGRGNEQFF. CDR3 nucleotide sequence: TGTGCCAGCAGCCAAGGTACCGGGAGAGGAAATGAGCAGTTCTTC.

This clonotype has ten or more counts. The V call is TRBV24-1, the J call TRBJ2-7; 9 nucleotides match TRBD1. This CDR3 comprises 16 residues. The ends lost 4 bases at V and 6 bases at J; junction bases unmatched: 12. The germline V gene has CDR1 KGHDR and CDR2 SFDVKD. In nucleotides, the CDR3 is TGTGCCACCAGTGACCCGGGACAGGGTACACTAGGCGAGCAGTACTTC. Amino acid sequence: CATSDPGQGTLGEQYF.

This clonotype was counted at least ten times. The gene calls are TRBV19 and TRBJ1-4, with TRBD1 matching over 10 bases. J gave up 5 bases and V 6 bases, and 6 bases lay outside the gene matches. The CDR3 contains 15 residues. Germline V CDR1 and CDR2: LNHDA, SQIVND (reference sequence). CDR3 sequence (DNA): TGTGCCAGTAGCTCACCGGGACAGGGGAATGAAAAACTGTTTTTT. It encodes CASSSPGQGNEKLFF.

The rearrangement uses TRBV20-1 and TRBJ1-1; D is undetermined. Germline loops: CDR1 DFQATT, CDR2 SNEGSKA (reference sequence). Trimming shortened V by 6 bases and J by 6 bases, and 17 bases separated the two germline ends. The CDR3 extends over 13 amino acids. The CDR3 is CSAYTGRTPEAFF. In DNA, the CDR3 is TGCAGTGCCTACACTGGGAGGACCCCTGAAGCTTTCTTT.

The V and J genes are TRBV20-1 and TRBJ2-7; no firm D call. The CDR3 runs to 11 residues. V was cut by 8 bases and J by 4 bases, with 12 bases left in between. CDR1 and CDR2 from the germline V gene are DFQATT and SNEGSKA (reference sequence). CDR3 bases: TGCAGTTGCGAAGTAGCATACGAGCAGTACTTC. Translated, it gives CSCEVAYEQYF.

This clonotype was observed many times. The J gene is TRBJ1-1, the V gene TRBV12-3 or TRBV12-4; a weak D match, TRBD1 (6 bases). The CDR3 is 14 amino acids. Trimming cost V 6 bases and J 5 bases, with 16 bases left between them. Here the CDR3 reads CASSRTAGRTEAFF. Here the CDR3 DNA reads TGTGCCAGCAGCAGGACAGCCGGAAGGACTGAAGCTTTCTTT.

CDR3 nucleotide sequence: TGTGCCAGCAGCCAAGTCATGGTAAACTCCTACAATGAGCAGTTCTTC. Its protein product is CASSQVMVNSYNEQFF. The V and J genes are TRBV3-1 and TRBJ2-1; D is unresolved. The germline V gene has CDR1 LGHDT and CDR2 YNNKEL (reference sequence). V shed 1 base and J shed 0 bases, with 10 bases lying between them. The CDR3 length is 16 residues.

This clonotype was detected many times. J is TRBJ2-3 and V is TRBV30; 10 nucleotides agree with TRBD1. The CDR3 is 14 amino acids. Germline V gives CDR1 GTSNPN, CDR2 SVGIG (reference sequence). J lost 7 bases, V lost 2 bases, and 6 bases had no gene match. The CDR3 region is CAWSIRQGAHTQYF. CDR3 DNA: TGTGCCTGGAGTATTCGACAGGGGGCACATACGCAGTATTTT.

This clonotype was recorded a few times. The chain couples TRBV20-1 to TRBJ2-2; 9 nucleotides match TRBD2. Germline-derived CDR1 and CDR2 are DFQATT and SNEGSKA (reference sequence). This CDR3 is built from 13 residues. The V and J ends lost 3 bases and 5 bases, in that order; junction bases with no gene match: 1. The CDR3, as DNA: TGCAGTGCTAGCCTAGCGGGGACCGGGGAGCTGTTTTTT. This codes for CSASLAGTGELFF.

This clonotype has just one count. The chain employs TRBV10-3 and TRBJ2-1, with 12 bases lining up with TRBD2. The length of the CDR3 is 16 residues. Trimming at V came to 0 bases and at J to 7 bases, leaving 4 bases not matched to a gene. The germline CDR1 and CDR2 sequences are ENHRY and SYGVKD. CDR3: CAISESTSGSSNEQFF. The CDR3 DNA is TGTGCCATCAGTGAGTCGACTAGCGGGAGTAGTAATGAGCAGTTCTTC.